The 15 T cell receptor beta chains presented below share a single source sample, sequenced in a study of cytotoxic CD8 clonotypes in ibrutinib-treated CLL. Measured with immunoSEQ multiplex PCR; TCRdb has only the in-frame clones, and not every one. The sample records roughly 54,000 clones, around 52% being singletons. The material sequenced was PBMCs, taken after 24 months of ibrutinib treatment. These receptors came from a human donor with chronic lymphocytic leukemia.

This clone came up many times. This chain uses TRBV2 with TRBJ2-5; 8 nucleotides align to TRBD2. Germline V gene data show CDR1 as SNHLY and CDR2 as FYNNEI. The J segment lost 4 bases and the V segment lost 2 bases, leaving 3 bases of the junction unmatched. This CDR3 contains 14 residues. The CDR3 is CASSELAGGETQYF. CDR3 DNA sequence: TGTGCCAGCAGTGAACTGGCGGGGGGAGAGACCCAGTACTTC.

The chain employs TRBV29-1 and TRBJ2-1, with D possibly being TRBD1 or TRBD2 (6 bases each). Per the germline V gene, CDR1 is SQVTM and CDR2 is ANQGSEA. CDR3 size: 15 residues. V shed 1 base and J shed 6 bases, with 16 bases lying between them. For the CDR3, the DNA is TGCAGCGTTGAAGGGGGGGACAACCCTCTCAATGAGCAGTTCTTC. Its translation is CSVEGGDNPLNEQFF.

DNA for the CDR3: TGCAGTGCCCCTTTGGGGGAGACCCAGTACTTC. Amino acids: CSAPLGETQYF. The chain carries TRBV20-1 and TRBJ2-5; D call uncertain. Between the trimmed V and J ends, which lost 6 bases and 5 bases, there was a span of 10 bases. This CDR3 has 11 amino acids. The germline V gene encodes CDR1 DFQATT and CDR2 SNEGSKA (reference sequence).

The chain uses TRBV6-6 and TRBJ2-5, with 9 bases matching TRBD1. The V segment lost 1 base and the J segment 1 base; nucleotides outside the gene matches: 4. CDR3 length: 16 residues. Germline V gene sequence: CDR1 MNHNY, CDR2 SVGAGI (reference sequence). Here the CDR3 reads CASSYLPQGAQETQYF. CDR3 in DNA: TGTGCCAGCAGTTACTTACCACAGGGGGCCCAAGAGACCCAGTACTTC.

CDR3 loop: CASSLWGHTGELFF. In DNA form, the CDR3 reads TGTGCCAGCAGCTTGTGGGGCCACACCGGGGAGCTGTTTTTT. V and J are TRBV5-5 and TRBJ2-2; tentatively, D is TRBD1 (5 bases). Germline lookup yields CDR1 SGHKS and CDR2 YYEKEE (reference sequence). Trimming cost V 1 base and J 3 bases, with 7 bases left between them. This CDR3 comprises 14 residues.

The chain couples TRBV11-2 to TRBJ2-1, with D perhaps TRBD2 (5 bases). Germline CDR1 is SGHAT and CDR2 is FQNNGV. The germline V and J ends were trimmed by 8 bases and 5 bases, with 22 bases remaining between them. CDR3 size: 16 residues. The CDR3: CASGKTRGRTHNEQFF. The CDR3 DNA sequence: TGTGCCAGCGGGAAAACTCGAGGGCGGACCCACAATGAGCAGTTCTTC.

This clone was counted ten times or more. The chain recombines TRBV2 with TRBJ2-7; D is perhaps TRBD1 (5 bases). With 6 bases removed from V and 1 base from J, the gap between germline ends came to 10 bases. The CDR3 runs 13 residues. Per the germline V gene, CDR1 is SNHLY and CDR2 is FYNNEI. The CDR3 sequence: CASRVDSSYEQYF. CDR3 DNA sequence: TGTGCCAGCAGGGTAGACAGTTCCTACGAGCAGTACTTC. The full variable domain, completed using reference TRBV2 and TRBJ2-7, is EPEVTQTPSHQVTQMGQEVILRCVPISNHLYFYWYRQILGQKVEFLVSFYNNEISEKSEIFDDQFSVERPDGSNFTLKIRSTKLEDSAMYFCASRVDSSYEQYFGPGTRLTVT.

CDR3 DNA sequence: TGTGCCAGTACCTCGGGTGGGATGAACACTGAAGCTTTCTTT. This encodes CASTSGGMNTEAFF. This rearrangement joins TRBV19 to TRBJ1-1; no clear D. The V end lost 7 bases, the J end lost 0 bases, and 12 bases lay between the germline ends. The CDR3 covers 14 residues. Germline V gene data show CDR1 as LNHDA and CDR2 as SQIVND (reference sequence).

This rearrangement joins TRBV14 to TRBJ2-5; no firm D call. CDR3 length: 11 amino acids. In germline, CDR1 is SGHDN, CDR2 FVKESK. Trimming left V 3 bases short and J 1 base short, with 0 bases between. The CDR3 DNA sequence: TGTGCCAGCAGCCACCAAGAGACCCAGTACTTC. As protein: CASSHQETQYF.

The chain is built from TRBV19 and TRBJ2-1; 9 bases are shared with TRBD2. The V segment lost 0 bases and the J segment 9 bases; nucleotides outside the gene matches: 6. Germline loops: CDR1 LNHDA, CDR2 SQIVND (reference sequence). CDR3 size: 15 residues. The CDR3 nucleotides are TGTGCCAGTAGTATAGATGGGCTAGCGGGGAGTGAGCAGTTCTTC. Its protein is CASSIDGLAGSEQFF.

This chain joins TRBV5-1 and TRBJ2-2; D is ambiguous. Trimming stripped 4 bases from V and 4 bases from J, with 14 bases between. Germline values: CDR1 SGHRS, CDR2 YFSETQ. The CDR3 is 15 amino acids. The chain's CDR3 is CASSPVGLVTGELFF. CDR3 sequence (DNA): TGCGCCAGCAGCCCCGTCGGATTGGTCACCGGGGAGCTGTTTTTT.

For this clone: The junction and the germline gene differ at one end; a read error may be behind it. V is TRBV29-1 and J is TRBJ2-7, with 9 bases identical to TRBD1. The CDR3 consists of 11 residues. CDR1 and CDR2 (germline): SQVTM, ANQGSEA. DNA for the CDR3: TGCAGCGTTGAAGGGGGGACAGGGCCCAGCTTC. It encodes CSVEGGTGPSF.

The chain combines TRBV12-5 with TRBJ1-1; D unresolved. This CDR3 contains 13 residues. Germline V CDR1 and CDR2: LGHNT, FRNRAP. V lost 1 base and J lost 5, with 8 bases in between. The DNA of the CDR3 is TGTGCTAGTGGTTTGGGGGTAGGGACTGAAGCTTTCTTT. This codes for CASGLGVGTEAFF.

This clone was detected once. The V and J genes are TRBV5-1 and TRBJ1-4; D is perhaps TRBD1 (5 bases). Germline values: CDR1 SGHRS, CDR2 YFSETQ. The V end was cut by 4 bases, the J end by 8 bases, with 18 bases between. The CDR3 sequence is 15 residues long. CDR3 region: CASSRDGGKTEKLFF. CDR3 nucleotide sequence: TGCGCCAGCAGCCGGGACGGTGGCAAGACGGAAAAACTGTTTTTT.

The CDR3, as DNA: TGTGCCAGCAGCTTGGCAGGCCCCGGTGAGACCCAGTACTTC. It translates to CASSLAGPGETQYF. The chain couples TRBV5-6 to TRBJ2-5; unclear D gene. Trimming removed 0 bases from V and 5 bases from J, with 11 bases in between. The CDR3 is 14 amino acids. Per the germline V gene, CDR1 is SGHDT and CDR2 is YYEEEE.